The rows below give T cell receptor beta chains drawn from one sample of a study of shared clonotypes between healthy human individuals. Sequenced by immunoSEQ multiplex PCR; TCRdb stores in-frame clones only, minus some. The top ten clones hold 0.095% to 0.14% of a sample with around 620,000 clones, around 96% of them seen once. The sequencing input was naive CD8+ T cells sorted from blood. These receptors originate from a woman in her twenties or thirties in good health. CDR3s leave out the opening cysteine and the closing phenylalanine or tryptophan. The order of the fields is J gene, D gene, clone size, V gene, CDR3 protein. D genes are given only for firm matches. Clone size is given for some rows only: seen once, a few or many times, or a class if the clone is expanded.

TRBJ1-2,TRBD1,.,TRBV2,ASRGDRGMFGYT
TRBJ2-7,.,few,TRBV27,ASSSSSYEQY
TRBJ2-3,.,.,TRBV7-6,ASSQGSEQY
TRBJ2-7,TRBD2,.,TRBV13,ASRDRTSGFYEQY
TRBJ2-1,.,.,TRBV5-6,ASSFLPAGLIEQF
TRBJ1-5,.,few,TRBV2,ASNFRDQPQH
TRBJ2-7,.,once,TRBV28,ASSLQGGPGEQY
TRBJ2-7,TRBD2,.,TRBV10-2,ASSESSLSGRVHYEQY
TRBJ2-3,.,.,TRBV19,ASSRVYTDTQY
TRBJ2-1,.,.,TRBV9,ASREGTGTIDGTEQF
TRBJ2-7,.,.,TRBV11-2,ASSSLPHGEPYEQY